One sample yielded the 8 T cell receptor beta chains listed below, sequenced in a study of human T cells and chemical hapten exposure. TCRdb reprocessed the RACE reads with MiXCR, giving one entry per CDR3 protein. This table has over 65,000 distinct CDR3 sequences, about 10% appearing once. Time point here: patch test 1, 2 weeks after DPC sensitization. The treatment denotes: therapeutic diphenylcyclopropenone sensitization with weekly scalp DPC. Source: whole blood, taken in connection with sensitization to the hapten diphenylcyclopropenone (DPC). The receptors shown here come from a woman between 50 and 59 years old with alopecia areata. Some clones in this sample may be carry-over from other donors' samples.

This clonotype appeared many times. The chain combines TRBV7-9 with TRBJ1-6, with D possibly matching TRBD1 (5 bases). Germline lookup yields CDR1 SEHNR and CDR2 FQNEAQ (reference sequence). CDR3 length: 12 amino acids. V lost 3 bases to trimming and J lost 10 bases, with 7 bases between them. The CDR3 sequence: CASSFSGSPLHF. In DNA form, the CDR3 reads TGTGCCAGCAGCTTTTCAGGGTCACCCCTCCACTTT.

This clonotype has a handful of counts. The junction differs from germline at one of its ends, possibly a read error. V and J are TRBV7-9 and TRBJ1-3, with D perhaps matching TRBD1 (6 bases). Germline V gene data show CDR1 as SEHNR and CDR2 as FQNEAQ (reference sequence). The CDR3 spans 13 residues. The chain's CDR3 is CSYREIFGNTIYF. The CDR3 coding sequence is TGCAGCTACAGGGAAATTTTTGGAAACACCATATATTTT.

This clonotype has more than one count but fewer than ten. This rearrangement joins TRBV9 to TRBJ2-1; weak D call: TRBD1 (7 bases). This CDR3 comprises 13 residues. Trimming pared 3 bases from V and 9 bases from J, leaving 13 bases between. CDR1 is SGDLS, CDR2 YYNGEE, per germline. DNA for the CDR3: TGTGCCAGCAGCGAGATTCAGGGGGGTGAGCAGTTCTTC. Amino acid sequence: CASSEIQGGEQFF.

This clonotype was found many times. The chain joins TRBV24-1 to TRBJ2-2; D gene uncertain. The CDR3 extends over 17 amino acids. V was clipped by 4 bases and J by 0 bases, with 14 bases between them. Germline V CDR1 and CDR2: KGHDR, SFDVKD. The CDR3 sequence is CATSDGGWVANTGELFF. CDR3 in DNA: TGTGCCACCAGTGACGGTGGTTGGGTCGCGAACACCGGGGAGCTGTTTTTT.

This chain connects TRBV7-2 to TRBJ2-5, with D maybe TRBD2 (6 bases). The CDR3 loop spans 13 amino acids. Germline assignment: CDR1 SGHTA and CDR2 FQGNSA. Deletions cut 5 bases from V and 4 bases from J, with 11 bases between. The CDR3 coding sequence is TGTGCCAGCAGCCTCGGGACTGCAGAGACCCAGTACTTC. Translation gives CASSLGTAETQYF.

The V gene is TRBV20-1, the J gene TRBJ2-7; 7 nucleotides agree with TRBD1. Germline trimming cut 1 base from V and 2 bases from J; bases unmatched to any gene: 5. This CDR3 has 14 amino acids. The germline CDR1 and CDR2 sequences are DFQATT and SNEGSKA (reference sequence). The CDR3, as DNA: TGCAGTGCTAGAGTAAGGGACAGCACCTACGAGCAGTACTTC. It translates to CSARVRDSTYEQYF.

This clonotype was found many times. The chain employs TRBV28 and TRBJ1-5; TRBD1 is a possible D gene (6 bases). The CDR3 extends over 11 amino acids. Looked up from germline, CDR1 is MDHEN and CDR2 is SYDVKM. Trimming cost V 4 bases and J 15 bases, with 13 bases left between them. The CDR3 DNA is TGTGCCAGCAGTTCCGAGGGGGAGGGGCATTTT. This codes for CASSSEGEGHF.

This clonotype was picked up many times. The chain is built from TRBV19 and TRBJ2-7; 8 bases line up with TRBD1. CDR3 length: 16 residues. After removal of 2 bases from V and 2 bases from J, the junction contained 8 bases not matched to a gene. Looked up from germline, CDR1 is LNHDA and CDR2 is SQIVND (reference sequence). The CDR3 bases are TGTGCCAGTAGTATATGGCGGCAGGGGGCCCCCTACGAGCAGTACTTC. Translated, it gives CASSIWRQGAPYEQYF.